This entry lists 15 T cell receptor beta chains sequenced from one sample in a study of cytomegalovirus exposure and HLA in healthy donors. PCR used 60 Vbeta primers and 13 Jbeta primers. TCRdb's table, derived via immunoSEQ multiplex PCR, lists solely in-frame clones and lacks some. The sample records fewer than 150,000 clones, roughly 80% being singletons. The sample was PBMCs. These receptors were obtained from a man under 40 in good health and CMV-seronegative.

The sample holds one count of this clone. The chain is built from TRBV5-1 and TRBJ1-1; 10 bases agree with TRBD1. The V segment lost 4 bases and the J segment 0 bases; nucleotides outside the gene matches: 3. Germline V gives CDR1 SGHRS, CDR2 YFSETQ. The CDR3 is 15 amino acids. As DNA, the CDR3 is TGCGCCAGCAGCCCGGGACAGGGGATGAACACTGAAGCTTTCTTT. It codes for CASSPGQGMNTEAFF. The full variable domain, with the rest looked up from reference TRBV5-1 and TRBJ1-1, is KAGVTQTPRYLIKTRGQQVTLSCSPISGHRSVSWYQQTPGQGLQFLFEYFSETQRNKGNFPGRFSGRQFSNSRSEMNVSTLELGDSALYLCASSPGQGMNTEAFFGQGTRLTVV.

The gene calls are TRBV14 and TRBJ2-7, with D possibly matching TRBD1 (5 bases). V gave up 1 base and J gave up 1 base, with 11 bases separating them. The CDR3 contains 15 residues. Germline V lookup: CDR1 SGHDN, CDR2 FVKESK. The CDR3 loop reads CASSQVQGGSYEQYF. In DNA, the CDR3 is TGTGCCAGCAGCCAAGTTCAGGGTGGGTCCTACGAGCAGTACTTC.

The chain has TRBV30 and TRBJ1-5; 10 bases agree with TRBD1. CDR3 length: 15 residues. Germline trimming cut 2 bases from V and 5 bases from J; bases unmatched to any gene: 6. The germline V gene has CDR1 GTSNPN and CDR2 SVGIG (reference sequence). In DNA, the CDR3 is TGTGCCTGGAGTTCGGGACAGGGGTTGGATCAGCCCCAGCATTTT. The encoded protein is CAWSSGQGLDQPQHF.

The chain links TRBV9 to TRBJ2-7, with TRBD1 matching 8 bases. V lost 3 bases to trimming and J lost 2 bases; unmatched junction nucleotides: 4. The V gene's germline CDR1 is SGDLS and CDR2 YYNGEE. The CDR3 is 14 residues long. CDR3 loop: CASSAGQVTYEQYF. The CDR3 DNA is TGTGCCAGCAGCGCGGGACAGGTAACCTACGAGCAGTACTTC.

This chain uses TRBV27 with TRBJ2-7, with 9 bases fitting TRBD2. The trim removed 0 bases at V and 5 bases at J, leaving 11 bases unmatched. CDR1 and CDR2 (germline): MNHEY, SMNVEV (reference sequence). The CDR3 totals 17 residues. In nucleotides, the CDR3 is TGTGCCAGCAGTTTATCGGGCGGGAGGGCCAATTGGAACGAGCAGTACTTC. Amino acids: CASSLSGGRANWNEQYF.

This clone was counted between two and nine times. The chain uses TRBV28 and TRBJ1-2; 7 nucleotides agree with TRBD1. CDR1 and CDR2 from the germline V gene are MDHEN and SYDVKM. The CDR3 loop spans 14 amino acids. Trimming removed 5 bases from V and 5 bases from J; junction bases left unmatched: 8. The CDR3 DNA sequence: TGTGCCAGCAGTCCTCCGGGACAGAATTATGGCTACACCTTC. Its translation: CASSPPGQNYGYTF.

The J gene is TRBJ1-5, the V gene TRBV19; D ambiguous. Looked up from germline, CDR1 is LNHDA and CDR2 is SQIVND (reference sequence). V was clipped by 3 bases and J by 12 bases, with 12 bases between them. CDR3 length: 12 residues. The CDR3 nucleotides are TGTGCCAGTAGTATGAAGAAGAGCTTCCAGCATTTT. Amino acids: CASSMKKSFQHF. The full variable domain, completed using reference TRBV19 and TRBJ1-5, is DGGITQSPKYLFRKEGQNVTLSCEQNLNHDAMYWYRQDPGQGLRLIYYSQIVNDFQKGDIAEGYSVSREKKESFPLTVTSAQKNPTAFYLCASSMKKSFQHFGDGTRLSIL.

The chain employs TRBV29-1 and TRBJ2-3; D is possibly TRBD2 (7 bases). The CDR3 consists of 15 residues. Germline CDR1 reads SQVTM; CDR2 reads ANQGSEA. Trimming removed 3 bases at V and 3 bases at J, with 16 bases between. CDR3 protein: CSVEPRGGITDTQYF. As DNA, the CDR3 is TGCAGCGTTGAGCCCAGGGGAGGGATTACAGATACGCAGTATTTT.

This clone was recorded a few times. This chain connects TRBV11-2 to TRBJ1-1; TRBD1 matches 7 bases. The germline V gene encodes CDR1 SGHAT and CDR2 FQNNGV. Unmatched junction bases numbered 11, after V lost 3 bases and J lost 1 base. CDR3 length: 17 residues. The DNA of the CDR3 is TGTGCCAGCAGCTTGGCACGTTTAGGACAGGCGAACACTGAAGCTTTCTTT. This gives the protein CASSLARLGQANTEAFF.

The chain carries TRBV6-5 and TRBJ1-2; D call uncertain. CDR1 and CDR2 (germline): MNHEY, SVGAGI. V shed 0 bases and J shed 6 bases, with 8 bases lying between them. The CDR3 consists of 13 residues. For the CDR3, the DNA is TGTGCCAGCAGTTACTCAGGGAGCGATGGCTACACCTTC. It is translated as CASSYSGSDGYTF.

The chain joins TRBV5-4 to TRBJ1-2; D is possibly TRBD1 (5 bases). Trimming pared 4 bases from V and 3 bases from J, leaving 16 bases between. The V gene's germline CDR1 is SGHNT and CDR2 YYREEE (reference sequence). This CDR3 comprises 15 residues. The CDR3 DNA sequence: TGTGCCAGCAGCCCCGGTGGGGGGTTCCACTATGGCTACACCTTC. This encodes CASSPGGGFHYGYTF.

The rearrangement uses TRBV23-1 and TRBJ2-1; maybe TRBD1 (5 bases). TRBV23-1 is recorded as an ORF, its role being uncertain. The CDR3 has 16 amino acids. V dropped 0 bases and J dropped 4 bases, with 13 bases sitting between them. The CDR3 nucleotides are TGCGCCAGCAGTCAATCGCGGAGACAGTGGTACAATGAGCAGTTCTTC. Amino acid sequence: CASSQSRRQWYNEQFF.

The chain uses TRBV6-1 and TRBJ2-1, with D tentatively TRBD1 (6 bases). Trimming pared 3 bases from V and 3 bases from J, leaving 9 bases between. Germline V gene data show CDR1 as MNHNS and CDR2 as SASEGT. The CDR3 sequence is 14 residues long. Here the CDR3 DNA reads TGTGCCAGCAGTGACAGGGGAAACTACAATGAGCAGTTCTTC. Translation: CASSDRGNYNEQFF.

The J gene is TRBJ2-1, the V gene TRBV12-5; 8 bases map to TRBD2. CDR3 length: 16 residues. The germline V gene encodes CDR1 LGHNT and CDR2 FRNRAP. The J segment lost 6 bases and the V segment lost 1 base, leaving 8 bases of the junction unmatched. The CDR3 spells CASGLALAGLTNEQFF. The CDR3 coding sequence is TGTGCTAGTGGTTTGGCGCTAGCGGGTCTCACCAATGAGCAGTTCTTC.

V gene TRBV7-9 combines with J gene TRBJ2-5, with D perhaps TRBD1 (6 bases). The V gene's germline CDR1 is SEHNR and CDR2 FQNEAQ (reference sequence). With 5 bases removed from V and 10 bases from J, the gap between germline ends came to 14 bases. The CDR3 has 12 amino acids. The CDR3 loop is CASSPPGVGQYF. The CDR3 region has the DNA TGTGCCAGCAGCCCACCAGGGGTGGGCCAGTACTTC.